Presented here are 8 T cell receptor beta chains from one specimen sequenced in a study of technical replicates of blood from a few donors. This table comes from immunoSEQ multiplex PCR, and its TCRdb copy is limited to in-frame clones, with some not included. The sample yields 60,000 to 90,000 clones, 80% to 95% seen once. The sequencing sample was made of T cells isolated from PBMCs. These receptors all stem from a human donor in good health.

The V and J genes are TRBV29-1 and TRBJ2-1; D not resolved. Trimming stripped 4 bases from V and 1 base from J, with 5 bases between. The CDR3 is 12 residues long. Germline CDR1 is SQVTM and CDR2 is ANQGSEA. This chain's CDR3 is CSVAGSYNEQFF. In DNA, the CDR3 is TGCAGCGTTGCCGGGTCCTACAATGAGCAGTTCTTC.

This sequence joins TRBV10-1 and TRBJ1-2; 9 positions agree with TRBD1. Germline CDR1 reads WNHNN; CDR2 reads SYGVQD (reference sequence). The CDR3 extends over 13 amino acids. J lost 8 bases, V lost 2 bases, and 3 bases had no gene match. CDR3 DNA sequence: TGCGCCAGCAGTGAGAGGACAGGGGACGGCTACACCTTC. It specifies CASSERTGDGYTF.

The V gene is TRBV5-6, the J gene TRBJ2-7; 13 nucleotides line up with TRBD2. Looked up from germline, CDR1 is SGHDT and CDR2 is YYEEEE. CDR3 length: 15 amino acids. The J segment lost 1 base and the V segment lost 5 bases, leaving 3 bases of the junction unmatched. CDR3 nucleotide sequence: TGTGCCAGCAGATGGGGACTAGCGGGATCCTACGAGCAGTACTTC. This gives the protein CASRWGLAGSYEQYF.

The rearrangement uses TRBV4-3 and TRBJ1-1; possibly TRBD1 for D (5 bases). The CDR3 spans 13 residues. V was cut by 4 bases and J by 6 bases, with 12 bases left in between. Germline CDR1 LGHNA, CDR2 YSLEER. The CDR3, as DNA: TGCGCCAGCAGCCGATCCCGGGACTCTGAAGCTTTCTTT. As protein: CASSRSRDSEAFF.

This clone was detected once. The rearrangement uses TRBV10-3 and TRBJ2-5, with D perhaps TRBD1 (6 bases). CDR3 length: 14 amino acids. Germline V gives CDR1 ENHRY, CDR2 SYGVKD. V was shortened by 1 base and J by 1 base, with 7 bases between the two germline ends. The CDR3 is CAISELGGQETQYF. CDR3 sequence (DNA): TGTGCCATCAGTGAGTTAGGGGGCCAAGAGACCCAGTACTTC.

As DNA, the CDR3 is TGTGCCAGCAGTTACTTGCTAGCGGGTAGGACCCAGTACTTC. Protein sequence: CASSYLLAGRTQYF. The chain uses TRBV6-5 and TRBJ2-5, with TRBD2 identical over 8 bases. The CDR3 has 14 amino acids. The J segment lost 7 bases and the V segment lost 1 base, leaving 5 bases of the junction unmatched. Germline CDR1 MNHEY, CDR2 SVGAGI.

The chain carries TRBV9 and TRBJ1-4; D not certain. The CDR3 length is 15 residues. The V and J ends lost 4 bases and 0 bases respectively, with 10 bases between them. Germline V gene lookup returns CDR1 SGDLS and CDR2 YYNGEE. CDR3 loop: CASSLDPATNEKLFF. CDR3 nucleotides: TGTGCCAGCAGCTTAGACCCAGCAACTAATGAAAAACTGTTTTTT.

The rearrangement uses TRBV7-8 and TRBJ1-2; 7 bases line up with TRBD1. CDR1 SGHVS and CDR2 FQNEAQ come from the germline V gene. This CDR3 has 14 amino acids. J gave up 8 bases and V 3 bases, and 9 bases lay outside the gene matches. CDR3 loop: CASSFLGGLLGYTF. DNA of the CDR3: TGTGCCAGCAGCTTTTTAGGGGGCCTTCTGGGCTACACCTTC. The full variable domain, with the rest looked up from reference TRBV7-8 and TRBJ1-2, is GAGVSQSPRYKVAKRGQDVALRCDPISGHVSLFWYQQALGQGPEFLTYFQNEAQLDKSGLPSDRFFAERPEGSVSTLKIQRTQQEDSAVYLCASSFLGGLLGYTFGSGTRLTVV.